The present entry profiles one T cell receptor beta chain with its context. There is no known antigen for this receptor. The library came from the immunoSEQ multiplex PCR assay. For the multiplex PCR, a mixture combining 60 forward primers for TCR Vbeta segments and 13 reverse primers for TCR Jbeta segments was used. The CDR3 region of rearranged TCR beta genes was amplified from genomic DNA with a multiplex PCR assay. On the Illumina HiSeq System, the amplified TCR beta libraries were sequenced as 87-base-pair reads. In the source study's methods: A later analysis counted approximately 84 million unique TCR beta chains across the 550 to 700 repertoires, and some 11 million of these chains were shared by at least two donors. To remove PCR and sequencing errors, raw reads were error-corrected and collapsed into unique sequences using a nearest-neighbor algorithm that merged closely related sequences. To assign V, D and J gene segments, CDR3 sequences were aligned to IMGT reference sequences. For a sequence to be retained, a match of at least six nucleotides was required to both a V gene segment and a J gene segment. A rearrangement counted as productive if the CDR3 had no stop codons and remained in frame with V and J, and every other rearrangement counted as non-productive. CDR3 was defined according to IMGT convention as the region running from the second conserved V-encoded cysteine to the conserved J-encoded phenylalanine. The earlier analysis of some 550 of the donors excluded any sequence lacking an unambiguous match to a single V gene segment. An earlier analysis of about 590 of the donors classified V segments as functional when productive rearrangements were above 56.7% and as segregating when the standard deviation between donors was above 5%. To diagnose cytomegalovirus status from the catalog of TCR beta chain sequences, a statistical classification framework was built. In a later analysis, V and J genes were assigned by comparing TCR nucleotide sequences against IMGT/GENE-DB human TR gene sequences. Using the TCRdist pipeline, a later analysis assigned CDR3 sequences along with most-parsimonious VDJ recombination scenarios. In a later analysis, each TCR beta chain was defined by its CDR3 amino acid sequence together with its V-gene family, and reads lacking a unique V-gene family were excluded. As a way to deal with suspected cross-contamination and a sequencing artifact, a later analysis dropped approximately 570 nucleotide sequences that were highly shared and had low generation probability. For each public chain, a later analysis derived a clonal expansion index from normalized ranks of inferred template counts within each repertoire. In a later analysis, generation probabilities were computed with a VDJ recombination model fitted to out-of-frame rearrangements, and the resulting probabilities were checked against IGoR. In a later analysis, hypergeometric tests were used to score TCR-TCR, TCR-HLA and TCR-CMV co-occurrence, with a repertoire-size bias correction applied to TCR pairs. In a later analysis, false discovery rates were estimated by permuting HLA or CMV assignments 20 times. In a later analysis, co-occurring TCRs were grouped with DBSCAN, and TCRdist sequence similarity was added when clustering was performed within HLA-allele-positive subsets. Co-occurrence clustering excluded repertoires with fewer than 30,000 or more than 120,000 public chains, plus five with anomalous nucleotide sharing. The clones in this table, taken by TCRdb from immuneACCESS, are in-frame only. Not every clone is retained; where verified, under half of the shortfall comes from an unresolved V gene, and the cause of the rest is unknown. V and J calls and clone size come straight from that table; D and trimming were deduced from the DNA. This sample's listing comprises under 45,000 clones. The top ten constitute more than 3% of the sample.

The cohort comprised hundreds of healthy bone marrow donors. All cohort members were sampled while nominally healthy, although unrecorded immune exposures were likely present. The donor was CMV seronegative and was included in the group of a few hundred seronegative cohort members. A peripheral blood sample was provided by each donor, and peripheral blood mononuclear cells were used for TCR beta sequencing. Genomic DNA extraction from the blood cell samples was performed with the Qiagen DNeasy Blood Extraction Kit. Including the terminal cysteine and phenylalanine, the CDR3 comprises 16 residues. Of all the DNA, just the CDR3 is kept, 48 bases in frame from base 1. CDR1 and CDR2 are drawn from the germline V gene: SNHLY, FYNNEI. V ends up 2 bases short and J 0 bases short, with an unmatched junction base count of 6. This sample was taken from a study of cytomegalovirus exposure and HLA in healthy donors (dated by TCRdb to about 2017). For the wider study: An earlier analysis of fewer than 750 of the donors reported 276 Gb of sequence data and around 100 million unique TCR beta sequences obtained from some 200 million T cells. The study used immunosequencing to profile the T cell repertoires of hundreds of subjects and linked those repertoires to cytomegalovirus serostatus. About 5 DR-DQ haplotypes were handled as single units for association and clustering, since linkage in the cohort was strong. Donor age, sex, ethnicity and CMV serostatus were compiled alongside the repertoire data. Genome-wide SNP genotypes for about three fifths of the roughly 700 donors were used in a later genetic analysis, which treated that subset as a discovery cohort. The aim of the study was to test whether cataloging public T cell receptors could identify signatures of past pathogen exposure. To predict cytomegalovirus infection status, the study brought together high-throughput TCR immunosequencing, statistical association of individual TCRs with disease status, and machine learning. An early release that covered fewer than 800 HLA-typed donors contained about 300 gigabases of sequencing data and some 87 million unique TCR sequences. An earlier analysis of some 600 of the donors applied high-throughput TCR beta sequencing to assess whether each TCR beta V gene segment acted as functional or pseudogenic. In a later analysis, previously published TCR beta repertoires from several hundred donors were re-analyzed and high-resolution HLA genotyping was added so that TCR occurrence patterns could be studied. On average, about 200,000 unique TCR beta nucleotide sequences were sequenced per donor among some 420 genotyped donors of the cohort, with 15% to 20% of those sequences being non-productive. Of the 350 to 400 genotyped donors, around 81% fell in the genetic ancestry cluster associated with self-reported Caucasian donors. Typing coverage varied by locus: roughly 629-640 donors for A, B, C, DRB1 and DQB1; roughly 560 for DQA1; approximately 610 for DPA1; roughly 470 for DPB1. In addition to the first cohort of approximately 670 subjects, a separate validation cohort of approximately 130 different subjects was used. Class I and class II HLA loci were covered by the typing at four-digit resolution. The later analysis used no new phenotypic data to find candidate immune exposures, relying instead on TCR beta sequences and their occurrence across donors. All discovery cohort repertoires had been generated on a single sequencing platform. What the study reported, not specific to this receptor: Strong co-occurrence of HLA alleles, especially DR and DQ, made assigning TCR associations to individual alleles difficult. CMV serostatus was the only immune exposure information available for the cohort. According to a later genetic analysis, donors in an Asian-associated ancestry cluster had fewer N-insertions in productive TCRs than the approximately 630-donor mean. A cluster of highly shared sequence variants was judged likely to be a technical artifact of the sequencing pipeline. At a false discovery rate of 0.05, a later analysis linked 16,951 TCR beta sequences to specific HLA alleles. Most CMV-associated TCR beta chains appeared to be HLA-restricted in a later analysis, and the HLA associations seemed to be driven largely by CMV exposure. In an earlier analysis of roughly 500 of the donors, most TCR beta V segments appeared in productive rearrangements about 87% or about 30% of the time, broadly matching IMGT annotations. Because counts were too low, about 15 rarely observed V segments, including chromosome 9 orphons, were left out of the earlier analysis of over 550 of the donors. The study listed 164 TCR beta chains as associated with cytomegalovirus. Roughly uniform sequencing depth across donors was assumed in presence/absence analyses, although this assumption may not hold. According to the authors, the approach could potentially be generalized to other disease states and immunological phenotypes. In a later analysis, several top co-occurrence clusters were reported to appear linked to parvovirus B19, influenza, CMV and Epstein-Barr virus. A further reported finding was that TCR beta sequences accurately predicted the HLA-A and HLA-B alleles for most subjects in the first cohort. Because HLA typing was missing for some donors at each locus, association tests included only the typed subset. According to a later analysis, TCR association rates differed among HLA loci, with DRB1 alleles showing the most associated TCRs and HLA-C alleles showing the fewest. This cohort had only TCR beta chains sequenced, and the lack of alpha or paired-chain data limited which features could be detected. In a later analysis, HLA-associated TCR beta chains showed more clonal expansion and lower generation probabilities than non-associated chains that were equally common. A few of the identified cytomegalovirus-associated TCR beta chains were confirmed in vitro to be specific for cytomegalovirus antigens. A later genetic analysis associated a missense DCLRE1C variant with V-gene and J-gene trimming of TCR beta chains, and an independent cohort replicated the association. Linkage disequilibrium might explain the correlated functional status among segregating V segments, but an unknown experimental factor could not be excluded. While some public TCRs were present in many individuals, most TCR sequences turned up only very rarely across donors. Some IMGT-functional V segments, including TRBV6-2 and TRBV6-3, could not be distinguished by the 87-base-pair reads and were therefore excluded. Cytomegalovirus status was reported to be diagnosed by the classifier with high specificity and sensitivity in both the original and validation cohorts.

Sequencing used PBMCs. The TCR comes from a male donor in good health and CMV-seronegative. The chain couples TRBV2 to TRBJ1-1, with TRBD1 identical over 7 junction bases. The DNA sequence reads TGTGCCAGCAGTGAACCCCGCGACAGGGTGAACACTGAAGCTTTCTTT. Its coded protein is CASSEPRDRVNTEAFF.